Each of the 10 T cell receptor beta chains below was sequenced from the same sample in a study of technical replicates of blood from several donors. Measured with immunoSEQ multiplex PCR; TCRdb has only the in-frame clones, and not every one. The data show around 100,000 clones, with around 96% seen just once and approximately 0.2% held by the top ten. Sequencing was carried out using T cells isolated from PBMCs. Receptors originate from a human donor in good health.

The J gene is TRBJ1-3, the V gene TRBV6-6; D might be TRBD1 (5 bases). Looked up from germline, CDR1 is MNHNY and CDR2 is SVGAGI (reference sequence). This CDR3 comprises 14 residues. Trimming pared 5 bases from V and 4 bases from J, leaving 12 bases between. The CDR3 reads CASSPGITGNTIYF. CDR3 in DNA: TGTGCCAGCAGTCCAGGGATAACCGGAAACACCATATATTTT.

This chain joins TRBV19 and TRBJ2-7; the D gene is possibly TRBD2 (6 bases). This CDR3 has 12 residues. CDR1 is LNHDA, CDR2 SQIVND, per germline (reference sequence). V was pared by 3 bases and J by 6 bases, with 9 bases between. CDR3 nucleotides: TGTGCCAGTAGTATGCGGGGTGGCGAGCAGTACTTC. Its translation is CASSMRGGEQYF.

This clone was detected once. The chain has TRBV7-6 and TRBJ1-4; D is unclear. Trimming took off 3 bases at V and 0 bases at J, with 11 bases between the two ends. The germline CDR1 and CDR2 sequences are SGHVS and FNYEAQ. This CDR3 spans 16 amino acids. CDR3 DNA: TGTGCCAGCAGCTTTGGTAGCGCATCAACTAATGAAAAACTGTTTTTT. Protein product: CASSFGSASTNEKLFF.

CDR3 DNA: TGCGCCAGCAAATATAAGGCTAGCGGGGCTAGCACAGATACGCAGTATTTT. Translation: CASKYKASGASTDTQYF. The chain employs TRBV5-1 and TRBJ2-3, with 9 bases that match TRBD2. This CDR3 contains 17 residues. Trimming removed 6 bases from V and 0 bases from J; junction bases left unmatched: 11. CDR1 and CDR2 from the germline V gene are SGHRS and YFSETQ.

This chain connects TRBV5-1 to TRBJ1-6; 8 positions agree with TRBD1. This CDR3 spans 15 amino acids. With V trimmed by 5 bases and J by 6 bases, 7 bases remained unmatched. The germline V gene encodes CDR1 SGHRS and CDR2 YFSETQ. The CDR3 DNA reads TGCGCCAGCAGTATCGGTACAGGGGGTAATTCACCCCTCCACTTT. Its protein product is CASSIGTGGNSPLHF.

This chain joins TRBV28 and TRBJ1-1, with D possibly TRBD1 on 5 matching bases. With 10 bases removed from V and 7 bases from J, the gap between germline ends came to 13 bases. Germline V gene lookup returns CDR1 MDHEN and CDR2 SYDVKM. This CDR3 spans 11 amino acids. CDR3 sequence (DNA): TGTGCCATCCGGGGGGGAAATGAAGCTTTCTTT. Encoded protein: CAIRGGNEAFF.

J is TRBJ2-7 and V is TRBV5-1, with 7 bases identical to TRBD2. V dropped 4 bases and J dropped 5; count of bases not matched to a gene: 12. CDR1 and CDR2 (germline): SGHRS, YFSETQ. The CDR3 runs to 15 residues. In DNA form, the CDR3 reads TGCGCCAGCAGCCTCCGGACTAGAACCATAGACGAGCAGTACTTC. This encodes CASSLRTRTIDEQYF. Looking up the rest from reference TRBV5-1 and TRBJ2-7 gives the full variable domain: KAGVTQTPRYLIKTRGQQVTLSCSPISGHRSVSWYQQTPGQGLQFLFEYFSETQRNKGNFPGRFSGRQFSNSRSEMNVSTLELGDSALYLCASSLRTRTIDEQYFGPGTRLTVT.

This sequence joins TRBV28 and TRBJ2-7; 8 bases are a match to TRBD2. Looked up from germline, CDR1 is MDHEN and CDR2 is SYDVKM. The ends lost 4 bases at V and 2 bases at J; junction bases unmatched: 10. This CDR3 has 16 residues. The CDR3 reads CASSSYSGTATYEQYF. The DNA of the CDR3 is TGTGCCAGCAGTTCCTATAGCGGGACCGCGACCTACGAGCAGTACTTC.

The chain recombines TRBV19 with TRBJ2-7; 10 bases are shared with TRBD1. Germline assignment: CDR1 LNHDA and CDR2 SQIVND (reference sequence). The junction had 4 bases not matched to a gene; V was cut back by 3 bases and J by 5 bases. This CDR3 contains 14 residues. CDR3 bases: TGTGCCAGTAGTATTAGCGGGACAGGGGACGAGCAGTACTTC. It is translated as CASSISGTGDEQYF.

The V gene is TRBV7-9, the J gene TRBJ2-5, with a weak D call TRBD1 (5 bases). Germline V lookup: CDR1 SEHNR, CDR2 FQNEAQ (reference sequence). The CDR3 is 12 amino acids. With 2 bases removed from V and 5 bases from J, the gap between germline ends came to 6 bases. Written as DNA, the CDR3 is TGTGCCAGCAGCTTAAAGGGGGAGACCCAGTACTTC. This gives the protein CASSLKGETQYF.